The 20 T cell receptor beta chains given below trace back to one sample, sequenced in a study of siplizumab effects on memory and regulatory T cells. Sequenced by immunoSEQ multiplex PCR; TCRdb stores in-frame clones only, minus some. The profile shows 50,000 or so clones, about 97% of them singletons. What was sequenced was naive CD4+ T cells sorted from blood. The source is a human donor in good health.

CDR3 nucleotides: TGTGCCATCGCTGGACAGGGGCCCACTGAAGCTTTCTTT. This gives the protein CAIAGQGPTEAFF. This chain connects TRBV10-3 to TRBJ1-1; 9 nucleotides agree with TRBD1. The CDR3 is 13 amino acids. Germline assignment: CDR1 ENHRY and CDR2 SYGVKD. Trimming took 8 bases from V and 4 from J; bases not matched to a gene: 5.

The chain has TRBV2 and TRBJ2-7, with D possibly being TRBD1 (7 bases). With 7 bases removed from V and 4 bases from J, the gap between germline ends came to 17 bases. The CDR3 extends over 14 amino acids. The germline V gene encodes CDR1 SNHLY and CDR2 FYNNEI. As DNA, the CDR3 is TGTGCCAGCACCTTAGGGGGGACAGCATACGAGCAGTACTTC. Translating gives CASTLGGTAYEQYF. Based on the CDR3 plus reference TRBV2 and TRBJ2-7, the full variable domain is EPEVTQTPSHQVTQMGQEVILRCVPISNHLYFYWYRQILGQKVEFLVSFYNNEISEKSEIFDDQFSVERPDGSNFTLKIRSTKLEDSAMYFCASTLGGTAYEQYFGPGTRLTVT.

The gene calls are TRBV2 and TRBJ1-5; D perhaps matches TRBD1 (5 bases). The CDR3 has 14 residues. V was cut by 3 bases and J by 2 bases, with 8 bases left in between. Germline values: CDR1 SNHLY, CDR2 FYNNEI. CDR3 amino acids: CASSEQGRNQPQHF. CDR3 DNA sequence: TGTGCCAGCAGTGAGCAGGGCCGCAATCAGCCCCAGCATTTT.

This clone was seen just once. The chain couples TRBV14 to TRBJ2-4; tentative D call: TRBD1 (5 bases). The germline V gene has CDR1 SGHDN and CDR2 FVKESK. This CDR3 region has 19 residues. The V end lost 0 bases, the J end lost 2 bases, and 20 bases lay between the germline ends. CDR3 in amino acids: CASSQDRLPGHLSKNIQYF. The CDR3 nucleotides read TGTGCCAGCAGCCAAGATAGGCTCCCCGGACACCTCTCCAAAAACATTCAGTACTTC.

The genes are TRBV27 and TRBJ2-1, with D tentatively TRBD2 (5 bases). Germline CDR1 is MNHEY and CDR2 is SMNVEV (reference sequence). V was pared by 3 bases and J by 2 bases, with 17 bases between. The CDR3 length is 17 residues. For the CDR3, the DNA is TGTGCCAGCAGTTTTTACCTTACTACTAGTCCCTACAATGAGCAGTTCTTC. Protein: CASSFYLTTSPYNEQFF.

The chain joins TRBV5-1 to TRBJ1-2; TRBD1 might be the D (5 bases). From germline, CDR1 is SGHRS and CDR2 YFSETQ. The V and J ends lost 1 base and 5 bases respectively, with 12 bases between them. The CDR3 is made up of 14 amino acids. This CDR3 reads CASSLFAGQYGYTF. The DNA of the CDR3 is TGCGCCAGCAGCTTGTTCGCAGGGCAATATGGCTACACCTTC.

The rearrangement uses TRBV28 and TRBJ1-5, with 9 bases that match TRBD1. With V trimmed by 2 bases and J by 5 bases, 1 base remained unmatched. The CDR3 consists of 14 residues. CDR1 is MDHEN, CDR2 SYDVKM, per germline. DNA for the CDR3: TGTGCCAGCAGTTTAGGGACAGGGTATCAGCCCCAGCATTTT. As protein: CASSLGTGYQPQHF.

The chain carries TRBV5-1 and TRBJ2-1; possible D gene TRBD2, 6 bases. The CDR3 extends over 15 amino acids. Per germline, CDR1 SGHRS and CDR2 YFSETQ. V lost 4 bases, J lost 0 bases, and 11 bases lay in between. Here the CDR3 DNA reads TGCGCCAGCAGCCAAACTAGCAACTCCTACAATGAGCAGTTCTTC. Protein sequence: CASSQTSNSYNEQFF.

The chain's CDR3 is CASSARLAGYNEQFF. CDR3 DNA sequence: TGTGCCAGCAGTGCGAGGCTAGCGGGTTACAATGAGCAGTTCTTC. The chain joins TRBV25-1 to TRBJ2-1, with 8 nucleotides matching TRBD2. The junction had 6 bases not matched to a gene; V was cut back by 4 bases and J by 4 bases. Germline V gives CDR1 MGHDK, CDR2 SYGVNS. This CDR3 comprises 15 residues.

The chain is built from TRBV6-5 and TRBJ1-5, with 7 bases fitting TRBD1. Germline CDR1 and CDR2: MNHEY and SVGAGI. CDR3 size: 15 residues. After removal of 5 bases from V and 1 base from J, the junction contained 5 bases not matched to a gene. Here the CDR3 DNA reads TGTGCCAGCAGTAGACAGGGAGGGAGCAATCAGCCCCAGCATTTT. This translates into CASSRQGGSNQPQHF.

The V gene is TRBV18, the J gene TRBJ2-7; 10 bases agree with TRBD1. Germline CDR1 is KGHSH and CDR2 is LQKENI. The CDR3 spans 14 residues. Trimming at V came to 3 bases and at J to 3 bases, leaving 2 bases not matched to a gene. CDR3 DNA: TGTGCCAGCTCACCGGGACAGGGGAGCTACGAGCAGTACTTC. Residues: CASSPGQGSYEQYF.

V and J are TRBV5-1 and TRBJ1-2, with D possibly being TRBD1 (5 bases). Trimming shortened V by 0 bases and J by 6 bases, and 12 bases separated the two germline ends. The germline V gene encodes CDR1 SGHRS and CDR2 YFSETQ. The CDR3 covers 14 residues. CDR3 loop: CASSLVQGLDGYTF. In DNA, the CDR3 is TGCGCCAGCAGCTTGGTTCAGGGCTTGGATGGCTACACCTTC.

This clone was picked up a small number of times. The chain carries TRBV6-1 and TRBJ2-2; a weak D match, TRBD1 (7 bases). Trimming took 2 bases from V and 7 from J, leaving 14 bases between them. Germline assignment: CDR1 MNHNS and CDR2 SASEGT. The CDR3 contains 15 residues. The CDR3 loop is CASSEFRGDRGELFF. The CDR3 DNA sequence: TGTGCCAGCAGTGAATTCAGGGGGGATCGCGGGGAGCTGTTTTTT.

The genes are TRBV25-1 and TRBJ1-1; D is perhaps TRBD1 (6 bases). The length of the CDR3 is 15 residues. Trimming took 4 bases from V and 0 from J, leaving 12 bases between them. Germline V CDR1 and CDR2: MGHDK, SYGVNS. The CDR3 region has the DNA TGTGCCAGCAGTGGGACAGCCGACTTGAACACTGAAGCTTTCTTT. Its protein product is CASSGTADLNTEAFF.

The chain uses TRBV5-6 and TRBJ2-3; no reliable D call. The CDR3 runs to 15 residues. The ends were cut back, 4 bases at V and 1 base at J, with 13 bases in the middle. From germline, CDR1 is SGHDT and CDR2 YYEEEE. CDR3: CASSRPLVGTDTQYF. CDR3 DNA sequence: TGTGCCAGCAGCCGCCCGTTGGTGGGCACAGATACGCAGTATTTT.

This clone was counted once. This sequence joins TRBV19 and TRBJ1-5, with no clear D. Looked up from germline, CDR1 is LNHDA and CDR2 is SQIVND (reference sequence). This CDR3 has 15 residues. The V end was cut by 3 bases, the J end by 4 bases, with 13 bases between. The CDR3 coding sequence is TGTGCCAGTAGTATGTCTGTGGGGATTAATCAGCCCCAGCATTTT. Its translation: CASSMSVGINQPQHF.

This clone occurred once. The J gene is TRBJ2-5, the V gene TRBV6-1; the match to TRBD2 covers 10 bases. This CDR3 is built from 15 residues. V gave up 7 bases and J gave up 5 bases; unmatched junction bases: 10. CDR1 and CDR2 from the germline V gene are MNHNS and SASEGT. CDR3 nucleotide sequence: TGTGCCAGCAATCCATCTAGCGGGAGTTGGGAGACCCAGTACTTC. Protein sequence: CASNPSSGSWETQYF.

The chain recombines TRBV2 with TRBJ2-7, with TRBD2 as a possible D gene (5 bases). The CDR3 is 12 residues long. V was shortened by 11 bases and J by 11 bases, with 22 bases between the two germline ends. Germline assignment: CDR1 SNHLY and CDR2 FYNNEI. This CDR3 reads CAVRGSVTVEYF. Written as DNA, the CDR3 is TGTGCCGTTAGAGGGAGTGTAACGGTGGAGTACTTC.

This chain joins TRBV30 and TRBJ2-3; perhaps D is TRBD1 or TRBD2 (5 bases each). The CDR3 covers 15 residues. In germline, CDR1 is GTSNPN, CDR2 SVGIG (reference sequence). V lost 3 bases to trimming and J lost 2 bases, with 15 bases between them. The chain's CDR3 is CAWSHPGASTDTQYF. CDR3 sequence (DNA): TGTGCCTGGAGCCACCCCGGGGCCTCCACAGATACGCAGTATTTT.

This clone occurred once. The chain recombines TRBV29-1 with TRBJ2-5, with a weak D call TRBD1 (6 bases). The CDR3 spans 13 residues. Germline V gives CDR1 SQVTM, CDR2 ANQGSEA. Trimming took 7 bases from V and 3 from J, leaving 15 bases between them. Written as DNA, the CDR3 is TGCAGCGCCCCCGGGCAGGGGAAAGAGACCCAGTACTTC. Its translation is CSAPGQGKETQYF.